This T cell receptor beta chain was recorded in a study of blood T cell repertoires in COVID-19. Libraries were prepared by immunoSEQ multiplex PCR; TCRdb keeps only in-frame clonotypes and omits some of them. This table has about 280,000 clones, approximately 83% appearing once. Germline loops: CDR1 SGHRS, CDR2 YFSETQ. V dropped 3 bases and J dropped 3 bases, with 15 bases sitting between them. The CDR3 is made up of 15 amino acids. The source of this sequence is a woman between 70 and 85 years old with acute or convalescent COVID-19. Material: peripheral blood. This sequence joins TRBV5-1 and TRBJ1-2; D is perhaps TRBD1 (6 bases). DNA of the CDR3: TGCGCCAGCAGCTCCGGGACATCCCTTGACTATGGCTACACCTTC. Translating gives CASSSGTSLDYGYTF.